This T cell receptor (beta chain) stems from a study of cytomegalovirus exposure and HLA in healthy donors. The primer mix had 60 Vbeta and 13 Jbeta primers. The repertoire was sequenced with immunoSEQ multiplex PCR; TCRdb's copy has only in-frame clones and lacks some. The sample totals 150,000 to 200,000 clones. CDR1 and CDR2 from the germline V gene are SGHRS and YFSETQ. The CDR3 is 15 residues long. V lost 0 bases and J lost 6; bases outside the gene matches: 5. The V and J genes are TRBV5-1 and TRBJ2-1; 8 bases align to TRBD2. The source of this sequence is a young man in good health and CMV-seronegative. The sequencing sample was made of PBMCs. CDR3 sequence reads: CASSLVPGGPNEQFF. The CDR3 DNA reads TGCGCCAGCAGCTTGGTACCGGGAGGGCCCAATGAGCAGTTCTTC.